In this sample, the clone carrying this T cell receptor beta chain turned up many times. No antigen is known for it. The sample belongs to a study of early T cells in non-severe SARS-CoV-2 infection. Whole-study results and caveats: VDJdb matches were skewed toward anti-spike CD8 T cell responses.

Using its own MiXCR run on the 5' RACE reads, TCRdb lists one record per CDR3 protein. In the table there are some 48,000 distinct CDR3 sequences, about 4.2% of which are singletons. Germline V gene data show CDR1 as KGHSH and CDR2 as LQKENI. This CDR3 contains 13 residues. V shed 8 bases and J 5 bases; nucleotides not matched to a gene: 3. This chain uses TRBV18 with TRBJ2-3, with 11 bases fitting TRBD2. This TCR was sampled from an adult who was a healthcare worker with PCR-confirmed SARS-CoV-2 infection or an uninfected control (not recorded which). The sequenced material came from whole blood. CDR3 sequence: CASRLAGGDTQYF. The CDR3 region has the DNA TGTGCCAGCAGGCTAGCGGGAGGAGATACGCAGTATTTT.